The 7 T cell receptor beta chains below come from one sample, sequenced in a study of shared T cell receptors in the human thymus. Method: immunoSEQ multiplex PCR; TCRdb's copy keeps in-frame clones and lacks some. The data show about 730,000 clones, with approximately 85% seen just once and over 0.008% held by the top ten. These sequences were also reported in another study, on human thymus T cells.

Specimen: thymocytes. These receptors were taken from a girl in the first two years of life with a congenital heart defect.

The J gene is TRBJ2-1, the V gene TRBV15; perhaps TRBD1 as D (6 bases). V lost 0 bases and J lost 5, with 14 bases in between. This CDR3 contains 16 residues. Germline CDR1 and CDR2: LNHNV and YYDKDF (reference sequence). This chain's CDR3 is CATSREGQGIHNEQFF. CDR3 coding DNA: TGTGCCACCAGCAGAGAAGGGCAGGGGATCCACAATGAGCAGTTCTTC.

This chain uses TRBV28 with TRBJ1-1; unclear D gene. Germline assignment: CDR1 MDHEN and CDR2 SYDVKM. V lost 9 bases to trimming and J lost 3 bases, with 23 bases between them. The CDR3 covers 16 residues. CDR3 coding DNA: TGTGCCAGTCGGAATACGAATAAGTGGGCTTACACTGAAGCTTTCTTT. It yields the protein CASRNTNKWAYTEAFF.

This clone was counted between two and nine times. The chain joins TRBV28 to TRBJ1-2, with D possibly TRBD1 on 6 matching bases. Germline V gene lookup returns CDR1 MDHEN and CDR2 SYDVKM. This CDR3 is 13 amino acids long. V lost 2 bases and J lost 6, with 10 bases in between. The CDR3 DNA reads TGTGCCAGCAGTTTAGGGGGCAGTCATGGCTACACCTTC. Translating gives CASSLGGSHGYTF.

The chain employs TRBV5-5 and TRBJ2-3; TRBD1 is a possible D gene (5 bases). Trimming shortened V by 0 bases and J by 2 bases, and 10 bases separated the two germline ends. The CDR3 is 15 residues long. CDR1 is SGHKS, CDR2 YYEKEE, per germline (reference sequence). Written as DNA, the CDR3 is TGTGCCAGCAGCTTGGCCCAGGGATTCACAGATACGCAGTATTTT. Encoded protein: CASSLAQGFTDTQYF.

This clone was counted once. The V gene is TRBV5-1, the J gene TRBJ2-7, with 7 bases matching TRBD1. There are 13 residues in the CDR3. V shed 4 bases, J shed 6 bases, and the junction held 7 bases outside the gene matches. Germline-derived CDR1 and CDR2 are SGHRS and YFSETQ. The CDR3 reads CASSPDRDSEQYF. CDR3 nucleotide sequence: TGCGCCAGCAGCCCTGACAGGGATTCCGAGCAGTACTTC. Using reference TRBV5-1 and TRBJ2-7 for the parts outside the CDR3, the full variable domain is KAGVTQTPRYLIKTRGQQVTLSCSPISGHRSVSWYQQTPGQGLQFLFEYFSETQRNKGNFPGRFSGRQFSNSRSEMNVSTLELGDSALYLCASSPDRDSEQYFGPGTRLTVT.

There are a few counts of this clone. The chain recombines TRBV11-2 with TRBJ1-2; a weak D match, TRBD1 (6 bases). The CDR3 sequence is 14 residues long. Germline V gives CDR1 SGHAT, CDR2 FQNNGV. V lost 5 bases to trimming and J lost 12 bases, with 22 bases between them. This chain's CDR3 is CASSRGLGQRLNTF. Written as DNA, the CDR3 is TGTGCCAGCAGCCGCGGCCTTGGACAGCGCTTAAACACCTTC.

J is TRBJ2-4 and V is TRBV11-2, with D possibly matching TRBD2 (6 bases). CDR1 and CDR2 from the germline V gene are SGHAT and FQNNGV. The CDR3 covers 18 residues. Trimming stripped 0 bases from V and 2 bases from J, with 17 bases between. The CDR3 bases are TGTGCCAGCAGCTTAGATCTCGGGCGGGGCGCATCCAAAAACATTCAGTACTTC. Its protein is CASSLDLGRGASKNIQYF.